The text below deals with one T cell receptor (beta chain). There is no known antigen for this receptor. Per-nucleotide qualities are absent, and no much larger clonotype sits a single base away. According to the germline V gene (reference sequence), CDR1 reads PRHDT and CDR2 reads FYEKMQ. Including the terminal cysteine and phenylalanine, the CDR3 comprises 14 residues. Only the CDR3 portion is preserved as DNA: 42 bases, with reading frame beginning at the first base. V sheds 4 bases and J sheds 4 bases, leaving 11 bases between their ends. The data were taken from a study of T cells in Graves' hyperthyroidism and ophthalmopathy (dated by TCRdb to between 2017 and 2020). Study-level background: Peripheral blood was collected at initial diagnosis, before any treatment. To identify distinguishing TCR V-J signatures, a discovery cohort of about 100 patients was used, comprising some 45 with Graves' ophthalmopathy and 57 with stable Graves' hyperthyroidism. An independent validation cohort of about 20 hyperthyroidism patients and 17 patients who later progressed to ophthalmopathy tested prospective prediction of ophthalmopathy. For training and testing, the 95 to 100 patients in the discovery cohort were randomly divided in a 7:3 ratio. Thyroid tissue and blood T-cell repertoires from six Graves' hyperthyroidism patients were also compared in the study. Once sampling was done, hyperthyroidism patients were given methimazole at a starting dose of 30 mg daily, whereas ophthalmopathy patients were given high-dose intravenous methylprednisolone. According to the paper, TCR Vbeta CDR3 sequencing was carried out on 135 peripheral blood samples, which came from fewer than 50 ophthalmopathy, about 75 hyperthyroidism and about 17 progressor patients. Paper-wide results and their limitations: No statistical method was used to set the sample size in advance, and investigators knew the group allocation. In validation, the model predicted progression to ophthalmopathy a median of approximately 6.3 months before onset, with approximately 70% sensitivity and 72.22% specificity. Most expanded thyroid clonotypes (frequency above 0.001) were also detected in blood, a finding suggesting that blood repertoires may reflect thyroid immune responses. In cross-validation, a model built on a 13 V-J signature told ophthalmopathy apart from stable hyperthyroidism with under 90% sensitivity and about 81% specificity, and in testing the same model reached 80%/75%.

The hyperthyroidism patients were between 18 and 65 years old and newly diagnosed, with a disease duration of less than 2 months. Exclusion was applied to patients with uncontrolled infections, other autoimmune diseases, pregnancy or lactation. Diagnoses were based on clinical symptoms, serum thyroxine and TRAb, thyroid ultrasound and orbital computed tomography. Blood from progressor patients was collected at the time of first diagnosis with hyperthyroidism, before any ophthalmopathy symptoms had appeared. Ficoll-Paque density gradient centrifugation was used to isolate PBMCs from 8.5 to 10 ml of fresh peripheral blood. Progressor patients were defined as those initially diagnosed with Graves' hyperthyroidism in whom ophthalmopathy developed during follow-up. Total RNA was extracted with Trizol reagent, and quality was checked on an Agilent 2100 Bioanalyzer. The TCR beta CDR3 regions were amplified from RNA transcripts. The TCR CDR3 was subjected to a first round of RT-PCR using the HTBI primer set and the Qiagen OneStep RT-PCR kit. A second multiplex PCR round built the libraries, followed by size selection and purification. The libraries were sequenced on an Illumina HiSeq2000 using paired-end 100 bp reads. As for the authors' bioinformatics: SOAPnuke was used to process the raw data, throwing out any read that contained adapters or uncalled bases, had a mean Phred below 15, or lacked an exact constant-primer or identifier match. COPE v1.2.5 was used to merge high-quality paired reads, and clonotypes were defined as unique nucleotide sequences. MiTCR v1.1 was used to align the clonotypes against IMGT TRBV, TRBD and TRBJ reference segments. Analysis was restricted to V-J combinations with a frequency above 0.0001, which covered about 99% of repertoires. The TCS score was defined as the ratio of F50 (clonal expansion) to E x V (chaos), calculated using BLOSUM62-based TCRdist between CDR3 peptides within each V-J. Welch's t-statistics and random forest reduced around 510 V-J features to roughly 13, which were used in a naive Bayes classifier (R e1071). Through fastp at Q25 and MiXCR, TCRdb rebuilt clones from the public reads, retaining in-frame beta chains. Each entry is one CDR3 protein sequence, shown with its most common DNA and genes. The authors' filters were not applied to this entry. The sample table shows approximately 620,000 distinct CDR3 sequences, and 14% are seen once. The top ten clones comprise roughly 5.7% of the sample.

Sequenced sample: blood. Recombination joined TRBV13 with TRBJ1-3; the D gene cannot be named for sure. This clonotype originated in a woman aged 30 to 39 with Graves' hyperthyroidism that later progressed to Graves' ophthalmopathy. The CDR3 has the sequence CASSWTDQGNTIYF. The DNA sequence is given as TGTGCCAGCAGCTGGACGGACCAGGGAAACACCATATATTTT.